This T cell receptor beta chain was observed in a study of T cell responses to AZD1222 COVID-19 vaccine. Note on this clone: Its specificity is not known.

Only in-frame clones appear in the TCRdb table, and some are missing; sequencing was by immunoSEQ multiplex PCR. The sample holds approximately 120,000 clones; around 87% are singletons and the top ten take roughly 4.4%. Study-level findings and limits: Reportedly, nearly half the spike-specific TCRs target unmutated variant regions. Baseline serology detected seropositivity in only a handful of AZD1222 recipients. Spike was spanned by vaccine-associated CD4 TCRs, with dominance at 160-218 and 743-854.

Trimming left V 0 bases short and J 10 bases short, with 13 bases between. Germline V CDR1 and CDR2: SGHDN, FVKESK. CDR3 size: 15 residues. Recipients boosted at about 4 weeks or about 12 weeks are pooled. Sample: peripheral blood, taken 28 days after the second AZD1222 dose. The rearrangement uses TRBV14 and TRBJ1-6, with D possibly matching TRBD1 (6 bases). This TCR came from an adult who received the AZD1222 COVID-19 vaccine. CDR3 in amino acids: CASSQDGGRSSPLHF. The CDR3 bases are TGTGCCAGCAGCCAAGACGGGGGCCGAAGCTCACCCCTCCACTTT.